These 18 T cell receptor beta chains were sequenced from one sample in a study of T cell repertoires in cytomegalovirus infection. These receptors have no known antigen. TCRdb redid the calling of the reads with MiXCR, one entry per CDR3 protein. The profile shows approximately 340,000 distinct CDR3 sequences, 29% of them singletons. The material was cultured PBMCs, obtained from culture after CMV antigen stimulation. The receptors were sampled from a human donor in good health (CMV status not recorded). Some clones in this sample may be carry-over from other donors' samples.

The chain is built from TRBV18 and TRBJ2-2; no clear D gene. Germline V gene sequence: CDR1 KGHSH, CDR2 LQKENI. The CDR3 length is 13 residues. Trimming shortened V by 4 bases and J by 4 bases, and 7 bases separated the two germline ends. In DNA form, the CDR3 reads TGTGCCAGCTCACAGGGTACCACCGGGGAGCTGTTTTTT. This gives the protein CASSQGTTGELFF.

This clonotype was recorded many times. The rearrangement uses TRBV7-9 and TRBJ2-1; the D gene is possibly TRBD2 (6 bases). V lost 5 bases to trimming and J lost 4 bases, with 12 bases between them. Germline V gene data show CDR1 as SEHNR and CDR2 as FQNEAQ (reference sequence). CDR3 length: 14 residues. CDR3 amino acids: CASSVSGVYNEQFF. CDR3 sequence (DNA): TGTGCCAGCAGCGTTAGCGGAGTTTACAATGAGCAGTTCTTC.

The rearrangement links TRBV29-1 to TRBJ1-2; the D gene is possibly TRBD1 (6 bases). CDR1 is SQVTM, CDR2 ANQGSEA, per germline. The V end lost 4 bases, the J end lost 0 bases, and 9 bases lay between the germline ends. This CDR3 comprises 13 residues. The chain's CDR3 is CSVVGAANYGYTF. The DNA for the CDR3 is TGCAGCGTTGTGGGGGCTGCTAACTATGGCTACACCTTC.

In this sample, this clonotype turned up a few times. This sequence joins TRBV7-3 and TRBJ2-3; the D gene is possibly TRBD1 (5 bases). Germline V CDR1 and CDR2: SGHTA, FQGTGA. This CDR3 region has 16 residues. V lost 1 base to trimming and J lost 4 bases, with 15 bases between them. CDR3 in DNA: TGTGCCAGCAGCTTAAGCGGCTGGGGCCCCTCAGATACGCAGTATTTT. Translation gives CASSLSGWGPSDTQYF.

The chain is built from TRBV6-5 and TRBJ2-1; 13 positions match TRBD2. With 0 bases clipped from V and 4 bases from J, the junction kept 6 bases outside the gene matches. Germline CDR1 and CDR2: MNHEY and SVGAGI. The CDR3 is 18 residues long. The CDR3 DNA reads as TGTGCCAGCAGTTACTCACTAGCGGGAGGGGGTAGGTACAATGAGCAGTTCTTC. Translated, it gives CASSYSLAGGGRYNEQFF.

The chain uses TRBV7-6 and TRBJ1-1; D possibly corresponds to TRBD1 (5 bases). The CDR3 sequence is 15 residues long. Germline-derived CDR1 and CDR2 are SGHVS and FNYEAQ. Trimming shortened V by 8 bases and J by 6 bases, and 22 bases separated the two germline ends. CDR3 sequence (DNA): TGTGCCAGCCGCTCCCCCGGGAAGGGGCTCTCTGAAGCTTTCTTT. It yields the protein CASRSPGKGLSEAFF.

The chain has TRBV6-1 and TRBJ1-5, with D unresolved. V was pared by 6 bases and J by 0 bases, with 9 bases between. The CDR3 spans 14 residues. Germline CDR1 reads MNHNS; CDR2 reads SASEGT. The CDR3 loop is CASRESVSNQPQHF. The CDR3 DNA reads as TGTGCCAGCAGGGAAAGCGTTAGCAATCAGCCCCAGCATTTT.

The V call is TRBV6-1, the J call TRBJ1-5, with D possibly TRBD1 on 5 matching bases. Germline V CDR1 and CDR2: MNHNS, SASEGT. This CDR3 has 14 residues. The ends were cut back, 3 bases at V and 4 bases at J, with 10 bases in the middle. In DNA form, the CDR3 reads TGTGCCAGCAGTGAGGTGACAGAGAATCAGCCCCAGCATTTT. Its translation: CASSEVTENQPQHF.

The chain carries TRBV5-4 and TRBJ2-5, with 9 bases lining up with TRBD2. The CDR3 loop spans 16 amino acids. V trimming: 4 bases; J trimming: 4 bases; junction bases outside the gene matches: 11. Germline CDR1 is SGHNT and CDR2 is YYREEE (reference sequence). This chain's CDR3 is CASSRASGAGRETQYF. Written as DNA, the CDR3 is TGTGCCAGCAGCCGGGCTAGCGGGGCTGGCCGAGAGACCCAGTACTTC.

This clonotype was observed a handful of times. This chain connects TRBV2 to TRBJ1-1, with D unresolved. The V and J ends lost 7 bases and 3 bases respectively, with 15 bases between them. CDR1 and CDR2 from the germline V gene are SNHLY and FYNNEI. There are 14 residues in the CDR3. The CDR3 bases are TGTGCCAGCAAAGTCGGCGGGTCGGACACTGAAGCTTTCTTT. Encoded protein: CASKVGGSDTEAFF.

Only one count was recorded for this clonotype. The CDR3 spells CSARTVGPQETQYF. The CDR3 DNA reads as TGCAGTGCTAGGACAGTGGGCCCGCAGGAGACCCAGTACTTC. The J gene is TRBJ2-5, the V gene TRBV20-1; TRBD1 is a possible D gene (5 bases). The germline V gene has CDR1 DFQATT and CDR2 SNEGSKA (reference sequence). V lost 3 bases to trimming and J lost 5 bases, with 16 bases between them. CDR3 length: 14 residues.

The chain is built from TRBV5-1 and TRBJ2-7; D is unclear. V was pared by 5 bases and J by 3 bases, with 12 bases between. Germline V gene sequence: CDR1 SGHRS, CDR2 YFSETQ. This CDR3 is built from 13 residues. The CDR3 nucleotides read TGCGCCAGCAGTCACAGCGTTGACTACGAGCAGTACTTC. Protein: CASSHSVDYEQYF.

This rearrangement joins TRBV19 to TRBJ1-2; D is unresolved. Germline lookup yields CDR1 LNHDA and CDR2 SQIVND (reference sequence). The CDR3 is 13 amino acids. V lost 5 bases, J lost 0 bases, and 7 bases lay in between. The CDR3 nucleotides read TGTGCCAGTAGTGACGGGACTAACTATGGCTACACCTTC. Translation gives CASSDGTNYGYTF.

This clonotype turned up a few times. The rearrangement uses TRBV7-9 and TRBJ2-3, with a possible D match to TRBD2 (5 bases). The CDR3 is 13 residues long. Germline V gene sequence: CDR1 SEHNR, CDR2 FQNEAQ (reference sequence). V lost 8 bases and J 1 base, leaving 10 bases between the germline ends. CDR3 bases: TGTGCCAGCTTCCTACTAGGCACAGATACGCAGTATTTT. Residues: CASFLLGTDTQYF.

This clonotype appeared a few times. CDR3 residues: CASSSGPANTGELFF. CDR3 in DNA: TGTGCCAGCAGTTCAGGGCCCGCGAACACCGGGGAGCTGTTTTTT. The V and J genes are TRBV12-3 or TRBV12-4 and TRBJ2-2, with D possibly TRBD1 on 5 matching bases. V lost 4 bases to trimming and J lost 0 bases, with 9 bases between them. CDR3 size: 15 residues.

This clonotype was detected ten times or more. V and J are TRBV11-2 and TRBJ2-7; 8 nucleotides match TRBD1. Per germline, CDR1 SGHAT and CDR2 FQNNGV. CDR3 size: 16 residues. The J segment lost 0 bases and the V segment lost 5 bases, leaving 9 bases of the junction unmatched. This CDR3 is CASSNSGTGDSYEQYF. CDR3 sequence (DNA): TGTGCCAGCAGCAATTCCGGGACAGGAGACTCCTACGAGCAGTACTTC.

The chain links TRBV10-3 to TRBJ2-3; D is unresolved. Deletions cut 4 bases from V and 0 bases from J, with 14 bases between. Germline CDR1 ENHRY, CDR2 SYGVKD. The CDR3 is made up of 16 amino acids. Here the CDR3 reads CAISGPPPFSTDTQYF. The CDR3 DNA reads as TGTGCCATCAGTGGCCCCCCCCCGTTCAGCACAGATACGCAGTATTTT.

This clonotype appeared a few times. The V and J genes are TRBV7-8 and TRBJ1-1, with D unresolved. Trimming shortened V by 5 bases and J by 1 base, and 8 bases separated the two germline ends. Germline CDR1 and CDR2: SGHVS and FQNEAQ. This CDR3 has 13 amino acids. The CDR3 nucleotides read TGTGCCAGCAGCACGAATGCGAACACTGAAGCTTTCTTT. Amino acids: CASSTNANTEAFF.